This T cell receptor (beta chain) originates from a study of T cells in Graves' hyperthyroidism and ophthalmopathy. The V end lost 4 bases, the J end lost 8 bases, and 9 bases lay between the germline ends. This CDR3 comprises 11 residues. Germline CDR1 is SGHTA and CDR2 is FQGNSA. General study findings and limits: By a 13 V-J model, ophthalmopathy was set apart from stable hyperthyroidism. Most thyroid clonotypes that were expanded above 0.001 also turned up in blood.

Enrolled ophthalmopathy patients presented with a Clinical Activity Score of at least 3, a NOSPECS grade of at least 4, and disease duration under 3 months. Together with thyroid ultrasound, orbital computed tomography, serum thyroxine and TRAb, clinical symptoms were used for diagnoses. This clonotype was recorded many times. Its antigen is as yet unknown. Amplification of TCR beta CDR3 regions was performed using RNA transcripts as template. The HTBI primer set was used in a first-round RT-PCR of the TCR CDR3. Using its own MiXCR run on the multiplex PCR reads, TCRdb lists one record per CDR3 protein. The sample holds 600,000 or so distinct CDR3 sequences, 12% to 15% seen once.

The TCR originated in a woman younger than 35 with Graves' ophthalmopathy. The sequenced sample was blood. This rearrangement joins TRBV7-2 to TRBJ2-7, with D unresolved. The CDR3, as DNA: TGTGCCAGCAGCTCAACAGTGCAGCAGTACTTC. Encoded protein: CASSSTVQQYF. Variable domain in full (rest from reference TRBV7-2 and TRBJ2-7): GAGVSQSPSNKVTEKGKDVELRCDPISGHTALYWYRQSLGQGLEFLIYFQGNSAPDKSGLPSDRFSAERTGGSVSTLTIQRTQQEDSAVYLCASSSTVQQYFGPGTRLTVT.